Shown below are 2 T cell receptor beta chains from a single sample sequenced in a study of shared clonotypes between healthy human individuals (dated by TCRdb to the early 2020s). The library relied on the immunoSEQ multiplex PCR assay. TCRdb stores this immuneACCESS table with in-frame sequences only. Part of the clones is absent; in the studies checked, under half of the shortfall reflects unresolved V genes, and no reason is known for the rest. The sample table records more than 2 million clones; around 95% of these occur just once. Together, the top ten hold roughly 1.7% of the sample. CD8 naive samples were CD45RO-negative cells positively selected for CCR7, giving a CD45RA+CCR7+ population that excluded TemRA cells. The sequencing sample was made of naive CD8+ T cells from PBMCs. The sample's cell subset or site label, decoded: CD45RA+CCR7+. The receptors originated from a man between 18 and 35 years old in good health. Some clones in this sample may be carry-over from other donors' samples.

In the case of this clone: Other DNA variants within this sample encode the same CDR3. The chain has TRBV6-5 and TRBJ2-7, with D uncertain. Trimming cost V 0 bases and J 2 bases, with 5 bases left between them. There are 13 residues in the CDR3. Germline V CDR1 and CDR2: MNHEY, SVGAGI. Here the CDR3 reads CASSYSGPYEQYF. CDR3 nucleotides: TGTGCCAGCAGTTACTCGGGCCCCTACGAGCAGTACTTC.

The CDR3 reads CASSPPLAGVGNEQFF. The CDR3 DNA reads TGTGCCAGCTCACCACCTCTGGCAGGGGTGGGCAATGAGCAGTTCTTC. The chain couples TRBV18 to TRBJ2-1; D may be TRBD1 (6 bases). Trimming stripped 0 bases from V and 6 bases from J, with 15 bases between. The CDR3 extends over 16 amino acids. The V gene's germline CDR1 is KGHSH and CDR2 LQKENI.